These T cell receptor beta chains were read from a single sample in a study of blood T cell repertoires in COVID-19. The assay was immunoSEQ multiplex PCR, and TCRdb's table has in-frame clones only and misses some. The sample includes roughly 300,000 clones, 85% of them seen just once. Specimen: PBMCs or T cells enriched from blood (not recorded which). These receptors were obtained from a woman in her fifties or sixties who had recovered from COVID-19. Both conserved end residues are part of each CDR3. A D gene is named only where the DNA matches it firmly. Not every row has a clone size; where given, it reads once, few, many or a size class.

d_call | j_call | clone_size | v_call | cdr3_aa | cdr3_nt
TRBD2 | TRBJ2-1 | . | TRBV11-1 | CATSLGLAYNEQFF | TGTGCCACCTCTCTGGGACTAGCCTACAATGAGCAGTTCTTC
TRBD1 | TRBJ1-4 | . | TRBV5-1 | CASSLEGQGSEKLFF | TGCGCCAGCAGCTTGGAGGGACAGGGTAGTGAAAAACTGTTTTTT
. | TRBJ1-1 | . | TRBV6-5 | CASRDKGVQAFF | TGTGCCAGCAGAGACAAGGGGGTTCAAGCTTTCTTT
. | TRBJ2-3 | . | TRBV5-4 | CASSQGIAGLLSTDTQYF | TGTGCCAGCAGCCAGGGGATAGCGGGCCTCCTTAGCACAGATACGCAGTATTTT
. | TRBJ1-2 | . | TRBV29-1 | CSVEVGQYGYTF | TGCAGCGTTGAAGTCGGACAGTATGGCTACACCTTC
. | TRBJ1-2 | . | TRBV30 | CAWGLTRNYGYTF | TGTGCCTGGGGACTCACAAGAAACTATGGCTACACCTTC
TRBD2 | TRBJ2-2 | . | TRBV7-7 | CASSFQAGGGELFF | TGTGCCAGCAGCTTCCAGGCGGGGGGTGGGGAGCTGTTTTTT
. | TRBJ1-2 | . | TRBV2 | CASRTGFGINYGYTF | TGTGCCAGCAGGACTGGGTTCGGAATAAACTATGGCTACACCTTC
. | TRBJ1-4 | . | TRBV5-5 | CASRPRGMGEKLFF | TGTGCCAGCAGACCTAGGGGGATGGGTGAAAAACTGTTTTTT
. | TRBJ2-1 | . | TRBV5-4 | CASSSRQDLQGEQFF | TGTGCCAGCAGCTCGAGACAGGATCTACAAGGTGAGCAGTTCTTC
. | TRBJ1-2 | . | TRBV6-4 | CASSDEVYGYTF | TGTGCCAGCAGCGACGAGGTCTATGGCTACACCTTC
. | TRBJ2-5 | . | TRBV9 | CASSVGQTFQETQYF | TGTGCCAGCAGCGTGGGCCAGACATTCCAAGAGACCCAGTACTTC
. | TRBJ1-4 | . | TRBV5-8 | CASRGGAVNEKLFF | TGTGCCAGCAGGGGGGGGGCGGTTAATGAAAAACTGTTTTTT
. | TRBJ1-6 | once | TRBV14 | CASSQSRSNSPLHF | TGTGCCAGCAGCCAGTCCCGGAGTAATTCACCCCTCCACTTT
TRBD1 | TRBJ1-5 | . | TRBV2 | CASSEGAGGTGNQPQHF | TGTGCCAGCAGTGAGGGGGCAGGGGGGACGGGCAATCAGCCCCAGCATTTT
. | TRBJ1-5 | . | TRBV18 | CASSPPGEGQPQHF | TGTGCCAGCTCACCGCCGGGAGAAGGCCAGCCCCAGCATTTT
. | TRBJ1-6 | . | TRBV11-3 | CASSLGQINSPLHF | TGTGCCAGCAGCTTAGGACAGATTAATTCACCCCTCCACTTT
. | TRBJ1-3 | . | TRBV7-2 | CASSFGQIFGNTIYF | TGTGCCAGCAGCTTCGGACAGATCTTTGGAAACACCATATATTTT
. | TRBJ2-7 | . | TRBV6-1 | CASSEAGGVEQYF | TGTGCCAGCAGTGAAGCCGGCGGGGTCGAGCAGTACTTC
. | TRBJ2-1 | . | TRBV9 | CASSVPSRPEQFF | TGTGCCAGCAGCGTACCGTCGAGGCCCGAGCAGTTCTTC
. | TRBJ2-2 | once | TRBV5-1 | CASSFAGRTGELFF | TGCGCCAGCAGCTTCGCGGGGCGGACCGGGGAGCTGTTTTTT
TRBD1 | TRBJ1-1 | . | TRBV28 | CASSITGDWAEAFF | TGTGCCAGCAGTATAACAGGGGACTGGGCTGAAGCTTTCTTT
TRBD1 | TRBJ2-1 | . | TRBV18 | CASSRGQGYEQFF | TGTGCCAGCTCACGGGGACAGGGCTATGAGCAGTTCTTC
. | TRBJ1-5 | . | TRBV19 | CASSPSPGWNQPQHF | TGTGCCAGTAGCCCGAGCCCGGGTTGGAATCAGCCCCAGCATTTT
. | TRBJ1-5 | . | TRBV3-1/TRBV3-2 | CASSRGSAQPQHF | TGTGCCAGCAGCCGAGGGTCTGCTCAGCCCCAGCATTTT
TRBD1 | TRBJ1-1 | . | TRBV5-1 | CASSSIRDSGRLNTEAFF | TGCGCCAGCAGCTCGATCCGGGACAGTGGCCGCTTGAACACTGAAGCTTTCTTT
. | TRBJ1-6 | . | TRBV2 | CASSGRGRNSPLHF | TGTGCCAGCAGTGGGAGGGGCAGGAATTCACCCCTCCACTTT
. | TRBJ2-1 | . | TRBV9 | CASSARLNSNEQFF | TGTGCCAGCAGCGCCCGACTGAACTCCAATGAGCAGTTCTTC
TRBD2 | TRBJ2-7 | . | TRBV3-1/TRBV3-2 | CASSQGGSHDEQYF | TGTGCCAGCAGCCAGGGCGGGAGTCACGACGAGCAGTACTTC
TRBD2 | TRBJ2-1 | . | TRBV7-9 | CASSLTSGDDNEQFF | TGTGCCAGCAGCTTAACTAGCGGGGATGACAATGAGCAGTTCTTC
TRBD2 | TRBJ2-7 | . | TRBV2 | CASTLGEGREQYF | TGTGCCAGCACCTTGGGGGAGGGCCGCGAGCAGTACTTC
. | TRBJ1-6 | . | TRBV2 | CASNERNSLFSPLHF | TGTGCCAGCAATGAACGAAACAGCCTCTTTTCACCCCTCCACTTT
. | TRBJ1-4 | . | TRBV19 | CASSIVPGEEKLFF | TGTGCCAGTAGTATTGTCCCAGGGGAGGAAAAACTGTTTTTT
. | TRBJ2-5 | . | TRBV2 | CASSEFRPYRETQYF | TGTGCCAGCAGTGAATTCCGCCCGTACAGGGAGACCCAGTACTTC
TRBD1 | TRBJ2-7 | . | TRBV7-6 | CASSSDRTGGAYEQYF | TGTGCCAGCAGCTCCGACCGGACAGGGGGCGCCTACGAGCAGTACTTC
TRBD1 | TRBJ1-6 | . | TRBV6-2/TRBV6-3 | CASSHSVGTGDSPLHF | TGTGCCAGCAGTCACTCTGTCGGGACAGGCGATTCACCCCTCCACTTT
. | TRBJ1-1 | . | TRBV7-6 | CASSLRSITTEAFF | TGTGCCAGCAGCTTGAGGAGTATAACCACTGAAGCTTTCTTT
. | TRBJ2-5 | . | TRBV28 | CASSSPSRGIGEETQYF | TGTGCCAGCAGTTCCCCCAGCCGGGGTATTGGGGAAGAGACCCAGTACTTC
. | TRBJ1-5 | . | TRBV19 | CASRTAYSNQPQHF | TGTGCCAGTCGGACAGCCTATAGCAATCAGCCCCAGCATTTT
. | TRBJ2-5 | . | TRBV6-1 | CASSEASGGWGTQYF | TGTGCCAGCAGTGAAGCGTCCGGAGGGTGGGGGACCCAGTACTTC
TRBD2 | TRBJ2-6 | . | TRBV9 | CASSPRWTSGTGANVLTF | TGTGCCAGCAGCCCACGGTGGACTAGCGGGACTGGGGCCAACGTCCTGACTTTC
. | TRBJ1-5 | . | TRBV2 | CASSGYSQNQPQHF | TGTGCCAGTTCAGGGTACAGCCAAAATCAGCCCCAGCATTTT
TRBD1 | TRBJ2-2 | . | TRBV5-5 | CASSLGDRPTGELFF | TGTGCCAGCAGCTTGGGGGACAGGCCAACCGGGGAGCTGTTTTTT
. | TRBJ1-1 | . | TRBV27 | CASRPTGGNTEAFF | TGTGCCAGCAGGCCGACAGGAGGAAACACTGAAGCTTTCTTT
TRBD2 | TRBJ2-7 | . | TRBV11-3 | CASSSAAGAGYEQYF | TGTGCCAGCAGCTCAGCAGCGGGGGCCGGCTACGAGCAGTACTTC
TRBD1 | TRBJ2-1 | . | TRBV7-9 | CASSLARDRGRDDEQFF | TGTGCCAGCAGCTTAGCTAGGGACAGGGGAAGGGACGATGAGCAGTTCTTC
. | TRBJ1-5 | . | TRBV10-3 | CAIGQPNQPQHF | TGTGCCATCGGCCAACCGAATCAGCCCCAGCATTTT
. | TRBJ1-3 | few | TRBV5-6 | CASSLLLASSSGNTIYF | TGTGCCAGCAGCTTGCTCCTCGCCTCGAGCTCTGGAAACACCATATATTTT
. | TRBJ2-1 | . | TRBV30 | CAWGPGDDLDEQFF | TGTGCCTGGGGGCCAGGGGATGATCTGGATGAGCAGTTCTTC
TRBD2 | TRBJ2-5 | many | TRBV2 | CASTPWGGETQYF | TGTGCCAGCACTCCTTGGGGGGGAGAGACCCAGTACTTC
. | TRBJ2-3 | . | TRBV4-2 | CASSREIGADTQYF | TGTGCCAGCAGCCGAGAGATTGGAGCGGATACGCAGTATTTT
. | TRBJ2-7 | . | TRBV4-3 | CASSQGRDPTYEQYF | TGCGCCAGCAGCCAAGGGCGGGACCCTACCTACGAGCAGTACTTC
TRBD2 | TRBJ2-2 | . | TRBV28 | CASRAGAFAGELFF | TGTGCCAGCAGAGCGGGGGCCTTCGCCGGGGAGCTGTTTTTT
TRBD1 | TRBJ1-2 | . | TRBV7-2 | CASTSDRKDGYTF | TGTGCCAGCACTTCGGACAGGAAAGATGGCTACACCTTC
. | TRBJ2-3 | . | TRBV7-3 | CASSLGAATDTQYF | TGTGCCAGCAGCTTAGGGGCCGCAACAGATACGCAGTATTTT
. | TRBJ2-5 | . | TRBV11-2 | CASSPPFQGRETQYF | TGTGCCAGCAGCCCACCTTTCCAGGGTAGGGAGACCCAGTACTTC
. | TRBJ1-4 | . | TRBV4-1 | CASSQVGAGRRNEKLFF | TGCGCCAGCAGCCAAGTTGGGGCAGGTCGGAGAAATGAAAAACTGTTTTTT
TRBD1 | TRBJ1-2 | . | TRBV29-1 | CSVENRGALYGYTF | TGCAGCGTTGAAAACAGGGGGGCCCTCTATGGCTACACCTTC
. | TRBJ2-1 | . | TRBV6-5 | CASSYISSYNEQFF | TGTGCCAGCAGTTACATTAGCTCCTACAATGAGCAGTTCTTC
TRBD1 | TRBJ1-1 | once | TRBV15 | CATSLDRDSTEAFF | TGTGCCACCAGTCTGGACAGGGACTCCACTGAAGCTTTCTTT